This TCR beta chain originates from a study of T cell changes during pregnancy in multiple sclerosis. Assay used: immunoSEQ multiplex PCR; TCRdb lists only in-frame clones, some missing. The sample lists about 16,000 clones; approximately 95% were seen once. The clonotype comes from a female donor with multiple sclerosis, enrolled in a pregnancy study. Source: peripheral blood, taken in the third trimester of pregnancy.

The CDR3 DNA sequence: TGTGCCAGCAGCCTACCCTTCGGCTATGGCTACACCTTC. Translated: CASSLPFGYGYTF. The rearrangement uses TRBV7-9 and TRBJ1-2, with D uncertain. Germline lookup yields CDR1 SEHNR and CDR2 FQNEAQ (reference sequence). The CDR3 covers 13 residues. V lost 5 bases and J lost 4, with 11 bases in between.